This is a list of T cell receptor beta chains from one sample in a study of blood T cell repertoires in COVID-19. The protocol was immunoSEQ multiplex PCR, while the TCRdb copy is restricted to in-frame clones and leaves out a portion. The sample has over 250,000 clones, roughly 90% seen once. The material sequenced was peripheral blood. The source is a woman under 40 with COVID-19, enrolled during active disease. CDR3s include the opening cysteine and the closing phenylalanine or tryptophan.

v_call	j_call	cdr3_aa
TRBV6-5	TRBJ1-2	CASSSQRQLYGYTF
TRBV6-2/TRBV6-3	TRBJ1-5	CASSGGTGSNQPQHF
TRBV3-1/TRBV3-2	TRBJ1-2	CASRRQGSGYTF
TRBV5-1	TRBJ2-3	CASSSNPGLRTDTQYF
TRBV6-5	TRBJ1-2	CASSYTRLYGYTF
TRBV19	TRBJ1-5	CASSISGAGQPQHF
TRBV27	TRBJ1-6	CASTQGWGQGGNSPLHF
TRBV18	TRBJ1-3	CASSADRPRGNTIYF
TRBV18	TRBJ1-5	CASSPDNNQPQHF
TRBV6-5	TRBJ1-2	CASSYEDRIYGYTF
TRBV9	TRBJ2-1	CASSVPNDIAGGDEQFF